This is a list of T cell receptor beta chains from one sample in a study of T cells in Graves' hyperthyroidism and ophthalmopathy. TCRdb passed the multiplex PCR reads through MiXCR, listing each CDR3 protein once. The sample shows approximately 220,000 distinct CDR3 sequences, about 17% of them seen only once. The sequenced sample was blood. Receptors originate from a man between 35 and 55 years old with Graves' hyperthyroidism. The CDR3 runs from the conserved cysteine through the conserved F or W. Each record gives: D gene, V gene, clone size, J gene, CDR3 DNA, CDR3 protein. D genes are given only for firm matches. Size values are once, few and many counts, or a class for expanded clones, and some rows have none.

>NA|TRBV28|few|TRBJ1-4
TGTGCCAGCAGTTCGGCTGGCTTCGGTAATGAAAAACTGTTTTTT
CASSSAGFGNEKLFF
>NA|TRBV2|few|TRBJ2-7
TGTGCCAGCAATATGAGGGGCTCCTACGAGCAGTACTTC
CASNMRGSYEQYF
>NA|TRBV9|NA|TRBJ1-1
TGTGCCAGCACCCAACTATTACAGGCTGAAGCTTTCTTT
CASTQLLQAEAFF
>NA|TRBV27|many|TRBJ2-1
TGTGCCAGCAGTTTAAGAGGGGACAATGAGCAGTTCTTC
CASSLRGDNEQFF
>TRBD1|TRBV6-5|few|TRBJ2-5
TGTGCCAGCAGTTCCCCGGGACAGGCCGAAGAGACCCAGCACTTC
CASSSPGQAEETQHF
>NA|TRBV9|few|TRBJ2-1
TGTGCCAGCAGCGTAGAGCCAGGGGGGTACAATGAGCAGTTCTTC
CASSVEPGGYNEQFF
>NA|TRBV19|NA|TRBJ2-1
TGTGCCAGTAGGGGGCCCGGGGATGAGCAGTTCTTC
CASRGPGDEQFF
>NA|TRBV28|NA|TRBJ1-5
TGTGCCAGCAGTTCGGACGGAAATAGCAATCAGCCCCAGCATTTT
CASSSDGNSNQPQHF
>NA|TRBV7-2|many|TRBJ2-3
TGTGCCAGCAGCCCCCTCGGGCGGTTCACAGATACGCAGTATTTT
CASSPLGRFTDTQYF
>NA|TRBV30|many|TRBJ2-5
TGTGCCTGGACACTAGTAGGAGAGACCCAGTACTTC
CAWTLVGETQYF
>NA|TRBV7-9|many|TRBJ2-7
TGTGCCAGCAGCCTTATCCACGAGCAGTACTTC
CASSLIHEQYF
>TRBD1|TRBV28|once|TRBJ2-7
TGTGCCAGCAGCCGGGGGGACAGGGAGCTCATCGAGCAGTACTTC
CASSRGDRELIEQYF
>NA|TRBV7-2|many|TRBJ2-7
TGTGCCAGCAGCCCGACCGCCCGGACCTACGAGCAGTACTTC
CASSPTARTYEQYF
>NA|TRBV7-2|many|TRBJ2-7
TGTGCCAGCAGCTTATCGGCGGGACAGCCCTCCTACGAGCAGTACTTC
CASSLSAGQPSYEQYF
>NA|TRBV15|many|TRBJ2-5
TGTGCCACCAGCAGAGGGGGGCTAGAAGAGACCCAGTACTTC
CATSRGGLEETQYF
>NA|TRBV7-8|many|TRBJ2-1
TGTGCCAGCAGCCCGCGGGGGCAGGGTTCCTACAATGAGCAGTTCTTC
CASSPRGQGSYNEQFF
>TRBD1|TRBV5-5|NA|TRBJ2-7
TGTGCCAGCAGCTTGGTGGCAGGGGGCCACGAGCAGTACTTC
CASSLVAGGHEQYF
>TRBD2|TRBV19|few|TRBJ2-2
TGTGCCAGTAGTATATCCAGCGGGGGGGCCCGGACCGGGGAGCTGTTTTTT
CASSISSGGARTGELFF
>TRBD1|TRBV27|many|TRBJ1-2
TGTGCCAGCAGACACTACAGGGGTGATGGCTACACCTTC
CASRHYRGDGYTF
>NA|TRBV5-6|NA|TRBJ2-7
TGTGCCAGCAGAGGGCAGGGGACGCGTTACGAGCAGTACTTC
CASRGQGTRYEQYF
>NA|TRBV3-1|few|TRBJ1-2
TGTGCCAGCAGCCCCGGCGGGGGGGGGGGCTACACCTTC
CASSPGGGGGYTF
>NA|TRBV6-1|NA|TRBJ1-4
TGTGCCAGCAGTGAAGGGTTTATTGAAAAACTGTTTTTT
CASSEGFIEKLFF
>TRBD1|TRBV7-2|many|TRBJ1-5
TGTGCCAGCAGCATTGGGACAGGGAATCAGCCCCAGCATTTT
CASSIGTGNQPQHF
>TRBD1|TRBV12-3/TRBV12-4|NA|TRBJ1-1
TGTGCCAGCAGCCACCGACAGGGTGGCACTGAAGCTTTCTTT
CASSHRQGGTEAFF
>NA|TRBV7-9|many|TRBJ1-6
TGTGCCAGCAGCTTAGGACGTTCACCCCTCCACTTT
CASSLGRSPLHF
>TRBD2|TRBV6-1|NA|TRBJ2-3
TGTGCCAGCAGTCGCTGGACTAGCGGGGGCTCAGATACGCAGTATTTT
CASSRWTSGGSDTQYF
>TRBD1|TRBV7-2|NA|TRBJ1-6
TGTGCCAGCAGGCACAGGGGGCTTAGCTCACCCCTCCACTTT
CASRHRGLSSPLHF
>TRBD1|TRBV6-5|many|TRBJ2-5
TGTGCCAGCAGTTACTATCGGGACAGTCAAGAGACCCAGTACTTC
CASSYYRDSQETQYF
>TRBD2|TRBV27|few|TRBJ2-2
TGTGCCAGCAGCCCGGGGGGACCTTTTGACACCGGGGAGCTGTTTTTT
CASSPGGPFDTGELFF
>TRBD1|TRBV20-1|NA|TRBJ1-4
TGCAGTGCTAGATCCTACGGCGAGGGGGCTATTTCAACTAATGAAAAACTGTTTTTT
CSARSYGEGAISTNEKLFF
>TRBD2|TRBV7-9|NA|TRBJ2-3
TGTGCCAGCAGCTCACCCCCGGGGGGGCAAGATACGCAGTATTTT
CASSSPPGGQDTQYF
>TRBD1|TRBV11-1|many|TRBJ2-1
TGTGCCAGCAGCGCCGACAGGGAGACTTACAATGAGCAGTTCTTC
CASSADRETYNEQFF
>NA|TRBV12-3/TRBV12-4|many|TRBJ2-5
TGTGCCAGCAGTAACCGTGGGACTCTTGCACAAGAGACCCAGTACTTC
CASSNRGTLAQETQYF
>TRBD1|TRBV20-1|NA|TRBJ1-3
TGCAGTGCATCGCGAGGGGGCATCCCGGGAAACCCCATATATTTT
CSASRGGIPGNPIYF
>NA|TRBV24-1|NA|TRBJ1-5
TGTGCCACCAGCGAAGAACAGCGAAACAATCAGCCCCAGCATTTT
CATSEEQRNNQPQHF
>NA|TRBV20-1|few|TRBJ1-4
TGCAGTGCCGGACGGCCTAATGAAAAACTGTTTTTT
CSAGRPNEKLFF
>NA|TRBV19|NA|TRBJ2-3
TGTGCCAGTAGTATAGATCCTGGAAGCACAGATACGCAGTATTTT
CASSIDPGSTDTQYF
>TRBD2|TRBV6-1|few|TRBJ2-2
TGTGCCAGCAGTACCAGGACTAGCAGCGGGGAGCTGTTTTTT
CASSTRTSSGELFF
>NA|TRBV6-2/TRBV6-3|few|TRBJ1-1
TGTGCCAGCAGTTACGCTGGGGGTGTCACTGAAGCTTTCTTT
CASSYAGGVTEAFF
>NA|TRBV5-1|many|TRBJ2-5
TGCGCCAGCAGCTTTGGGCAAGCGGAGACCCAGTACTTC
CASSFGQAETQYF
>NA|TRBV6-2/TRBV6-3|many|TRBJ1-1
TGTGCCAGCAGTTACGGGCCGAACACTGAAGCTTTCTTT
CASSYGPNTEAFF
>NA|TRBV3-1|many|TRBJ2-7
TGTGCCAGCAGCCATTCTGTTTCCTCGGGGGCCTTGGGTAACGAGCAGTACTTC
CASSHSVSSGALGNEQYF
>TRBD1|TRBV30|many|TRBJ1-6
TGTGCCTGGAGTGGGGACAGGCGCGATAATTCACCCCTCCACTTT
CAWSGDRRDNSPLHF
>NA|TRBV29-1|many|TRBJ2-7
TGCAGCGTTGGAAGTCAGAGCTACGAGCAGTACTTC
CSVGSQSYEQYF
>NA|TRBV7-2|many|TRBJ2-3
TGTGCCAGCAGCCAGCAGCTCCGGGACTCCCAGTATTTT
CASSQQLRDSQYF
>NA|TRBV18|many|TRBJ2-7
TGTGCCAGCTCACCACCGGGACTGAATCAATACGAGCAGTACTTC
CASSPPGLNQYEQYF
>TRBD1|TRBV10-1|NA|TRBJ1-5
TGCGCCAGCAGTGTTTCCCAGGGACAGGGTGACGGTCAGCCCCAGCATTTT
CASSVSQGQGDGQPQHF
>TRBD1|TRBV6-1|many|TRBJ1-4
TGTGCCAGTGGGACAGGTAGTTGGAGTGAAAAACTGTTTTTT
CASGTGSWSEKLFF
>NA|TRBV7-2|NA|TRBJ2-2
TGTGCCAGCAGCTTAGGCCCCTCCCCCGTGTTTTTT
CASSLGPSPVFF
>TRBD1|TRBV11-2|NA|TRBJ2-1
TGTGCCAGCAGCCGACGCGGGGACAGGGTCCACAATGAGCAGTTCTTC
CASSRRGDRVHNEQFF